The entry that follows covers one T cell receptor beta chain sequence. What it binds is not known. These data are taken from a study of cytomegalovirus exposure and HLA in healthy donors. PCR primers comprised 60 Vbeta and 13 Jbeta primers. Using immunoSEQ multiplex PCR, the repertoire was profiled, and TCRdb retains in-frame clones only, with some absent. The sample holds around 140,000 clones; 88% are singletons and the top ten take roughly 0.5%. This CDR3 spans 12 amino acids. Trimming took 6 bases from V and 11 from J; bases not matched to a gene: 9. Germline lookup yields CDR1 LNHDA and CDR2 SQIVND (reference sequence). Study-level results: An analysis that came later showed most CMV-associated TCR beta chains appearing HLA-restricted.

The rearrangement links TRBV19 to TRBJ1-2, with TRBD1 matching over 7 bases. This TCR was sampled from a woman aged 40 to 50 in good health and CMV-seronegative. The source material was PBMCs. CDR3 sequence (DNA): TGTGCCAGTAGCCCCCAGGGGGTAAGGTACACCTTC. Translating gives CASSPQGVRYTF. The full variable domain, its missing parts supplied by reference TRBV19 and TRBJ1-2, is DGGITQSPKYLFRKEGQNVTLSCEQNLNHDAMYWYRQDPGQGLRLIYYSQIVNDFQKGDIAEGYSVSREKKESFPLTVTSAQKNPTAFYLCASSPQGVRYTFGSGTRLTVV.